Each of the 27 T cell receptor beta chains below was sequenced from the same sample in a study of CD8+ T cells in alopecia areata. Sequencing used cDNA as its template, made by extracting RNA and reverse transcribing it. TCRdb's table, derived via immunoSEQ multiplex PCR, lists solely in-frame clones and lacks some. The table lists 100,000 or so clones, 60% of them singletons, with 16% in the top ten. Indicated treatment: oral pan-JAK inhibitor, 5-10 mg twice daily. The source material was CD8+ T cells sorted from blood, sampled at approximately week 60, from a patient treated with tofacitinib. Source of these receptors: a human donor with alopecia areata.

The chain recombines TRBV7-9 with TRBJ2-1, with D perhaps TRBD1 (6 bases). Trimming cost V 4 bases and J 10 bases, with 17 bases left between them. The CDR3 is made up of 14 amino acids. Germline V gives CDR1 SEHNR, CDR2 FQNEAQ (reference sequence). CDR3: CASSSDTGSLEQFF. The CDR3 coding sequence is TGTGCCAGCAGCTCGGACACAGGGTCGTTGGAGCAGTTCTTC.

The chain joins TRBV2 to TRBJ1-1, with 11 bases identical to TRBD1. This CDR3 has 15 amino acids. CDR1 and CDR2 (germline): SNHLY, FYNNEI. The junction had 7 bases not matched to a gene; V was cut back by 5 bases and J by 5 bases. CDR3 region: CASSTRDRGVTEAFF. The CDR3 bases are TGTGCCAGCAGTACACGGGACAGGGGGGTTACTGAAGCTTTCTTT. Looking up the rest from reference TRBV2 and TRBJ1-1 gives the full variable domain: EPEVTQTPSHQVTQMGQEVILRCVPISNHLYFYWYRQILGQKVEFLVSFYNNEISEKSEIFDDQFSVERPDGSNFTLKIRSTKLEDSAMYFCASSTRDRGVTEAFFGQGTRLTVV.

The rearrangement joins TRBV30 to TRBJ2-3, with 10 bases aligning to TRBD2. V lost 1 base, J lost 3 bases, and 4 bases stayed unmatched. Germline lookup yields CDR1 GTSNPN and CDR2 SVGIG (reference sequence). The CDR3 sequence is 15 residues long. The CDR3 DNA is TGTGCCTGGAGTGCCAGCGGGGGGGCTACAGATACGCAGTATTTT. Its translation: CAWSASGGATDTQYF.

The rearrangement uses TRBV7-9 and TRBJ1-2, with TRBD1 matching 7 bases. V lost 4 bases to trimming and J lost 3 bases; unmatched junction nucleotides: 11. The CDR3 sequence is 16 residues long. The germline V gene has CDR1 SEHNR and CDR2 FQNEAQ (reference sequence). CDR3 sequence reads: CASSYMTGPSHYGYTF. CDR3 sequence (DNA): TGTGCCAGCAGCTACATGACAGGGCCGTCCCACTATGGCTACACCTTC. The variable domain in full, with the rest retrieved from reference TRBV7-9 and TRBJ1-2, is DTGVSQNPRHKITKRGQNVTFRCDPISEHNRLYWYRQTLGQGPEFLTYFQNEAQLEKSRLLSDRFSAERPKGSFSTLEIQRTEQGDSAMYLCASSYMTGPSHYGYTFGSGTRLTVV.

This clone occurred once. The chain joins TRBV15 to TRBJ1-4, with D unresolved. The CDR3 runs to 16 residues. Deletions cut 0 bases from V and 1 base from J, with 9 bases between. Per germline, CDR1 LNHNV and CDR2 YYDKDF (reference sequence). CDR3 loop: CATSRDYRETNEKLFF. The DNA for the CDR3 is TGTGCCACCAGCAGAGATTATCGGGAAACTAATGAAAAACTGTTTTTT.

The chain couples TRBV19 to TRBJ2-1; TRBD2 is a possible D gene (5 bases). Germline V gene data show CDR1 as LNHDA and CDR2 as SQIVND (reference sequence). The CDR3 is 13 amino acids. V lost 10 bases and J 5 bases, leaving 15 bases between the germline ends. The CDR3 reads CATAPGLNNEQFF. The DNA of the CDR3 is TGTGCCACCGCACCCGGACTGAACAATGAGCAGTTCTTC.

The chain carries TRBV19 and TRBJ2-7; 8 bases line up with TRBD1. CDR3 length equals 15 residues. V trimming: 3 bases; J trimming: 3 bases; junction bases outside the gene matches: 7. From germline, CDR1 is LNHDA and CDR2 SQIVND (reference sequence). The CDR3 protein is CASSIGSGGVYEQYF. Written as DNA, the CDR3 is TGTGCCAGTAGTATCGGCTCAGGGGGCGTCTACGAGCAGTACTTC.

This chain links TRBV30 with TRBJ2-6, with D possibly matching TRBD1 (6 bases). Germline lookup yields CDR1 GTSNPN and CDR2 SVGIG (reference sequence). The CDR3 totals 16 residues. The V gene lost 3 bases and the J gene lost 0 bases, with 12 bases spanning the gap. The CDR3 DNA sequence: TGTGCCTGGAGACAGGGTCAAATCTCTGGGGCCAACGTCCTGACTTTC. Its translation: CAWRQGQISGANVLTF.

The chain carries TRBV29-1 and TRBJ1-5, with unresolved D. Germline loops: CDR1 SQVTM, CDR2 ANQGSEA. The CDR3 is 15 residues long. Trimming shortened V by 7 bases and J by 0 bases, and 16 bases separated the two germline ends. CDR3 nucleotide sequence: TGCAGCGCATCCTCGGAGCGGAATAGCAATCAGCCCCAGCATTTT. It codes for CSASSERNSNQPQHF.

The V call is TRBV6-6, the J call TRBJ2-7, with a possible D match to TRBD2 (5 bases). The CDR3 is made up of 13 amino acids. Trimming stripped 7 bases from V and 5 bases from J, with 15 bases between. CDR1 is MNHNY, CDR2 SVGAGI, per germline (reference sequence). The CDR3 DNA follows: TGTGCCAGCACTAGATCCGGGGTCGACGAGCAGTACTTC. Translation gives CASTRSGVDEQYF.

Details on this clone: The germline gene is not matched at one end of the junction; a read error may be the cause. The sample carries other DNA sequences with the same CDR3. The J gene is TRBJ1-1, the V gene TRBV25-1; D gene ambiguous. The germline gives CDR1 MGHDK, CDR2 SYGVNS. The CDR3 spans 12 residues. The CDR3 is CASSAGNTEAFF. Here the CDR3 DNA reads TGTGCCAGCAGTGCGGGCAACACTGAAGCTTTCTTC. The variable domain in full, completed from reference TRBV25-1 and TRBJ1-1, reads EADIYQTPRYLVIGTGKKITLECSQTMGHDKMYWYQQDPGMELHLIHYSYGVNSTEKGDLSSESTVSRIRTEHFPLTLESARPSHTSQYLCASSAGNTEAFFGQGTRLTVV.

The genes are TRBV11-2 and TRBJ2-3; D is ambiguous. The germline CDR1 and CDR2 sequences are SGHAT and FQNNGV. The CDR3 has 10 residues. Trimming shortened V by 10 bases and J by 6 bases, and 8 bases separated the two germline ends. The CDR3 bases are TGTGCCACCGGACCGGATACGCAGTATTTT. It codes for CATGPDTQYF. The whole variable domain, filled in from reference TRBV11-2 and TRBJ2-3, reads EAGVAQSPRYKIIEKRQSVAFWCNPISGHATLYWYQQILGQGPKLLIQFQNNGVVDDSQLPKDRFSAERLKGVDSTLKIQPAKLEDSAVYLCATGPDTQYFGPGTRLTVL.

The V and J genes are TRBV6-1 and TRBJ2-7; D call uncertain. This CDR3 is built from 13 residues. The germline CDR1 and CDR2 sequences are MNHNS and SASEGT. V dropped 5 bases and J dropped 4 bases, with 12 bases sitting between them. The CDR3 nucleotides read TGTGCCAGCAGTTCCGACCTGGGTTACGAGCAGTACTTC. Amino acid sequence: CASSSDLGYEQYF.

The chain links TRBV29-1 to TRBJ1-2, with D unresolved. This CDR3 has 12 amino acids. Germline lookup yields CDR1 SQVTM and CDR2 ANQGSEA. The V and J ends lost 4 bases and 2 bases respectively, with 8 bases between them. For the CDR3, the DNA is TGCAGCGTTGTTTCTGGGAACTATGGCTACACCTTC. Residues: CSVVSGNYGYTF.

The chain has TRBV7-8 and TRBJ2-3; 8 bases line up with TRBD2. The junction had 6 bases not matched to a gene; V was cut back by 0 bases and J by 7 bases. The CDR3 runs to 15 residues. CDR1 and CDR2 from the germline V gene are SGHVS and FQNEAQ. The CDR3 bases are TGTGCCAGCAGCTTAGCAGCGGGGGTGAGAAATACGCAGTATTTT. This codes for CASSLAAGVRNTQYF.

V and J are TRBV6-5 and TRBJ2-7; D is perhaps TRBD1 (6 bases). The CDR3 is made up of 11 amino acids. Germline V gives CDR1 MNHEY, CDR2 SVGAGI. V lost 0 bases and J 9 bases, leaving 6 bases between the germline ends. CDR3 DNA: TGTGCCAGCAGTTACTCGGGGGCGCAGTACTTC. Translation: CASSYSGAQYF.

The J gene is TRBJ2-5, the V gene TRBV27, with TRBD2 identical over 9 bases. In germline, CDR1 is MNHEY, CDR2 SMNVEV (reference sequence). CDR3 size: 15 residues. The V gene end was trimmed by 7 bases and the J gene end by 4 bases; junction bases not matched to a gene: 10. The CDR3 region is CASKESGGRLETQYF. The CDR3 DNA follows: TGTGCCAGCAAGGAGAGCGGGGGGAGGTTAGAGACCCAGTACTTC.

The rearrangement joins TRBV18 to TRBJ2-3; D is unresolved. The germline V and J ends were trimmed by 2 bases and 1 base, with 16 bases remaining between them. The germline CDR1 and CDR2 sequences are KGHSH and LQKENI. This CDR3 region has 17 residues. The DNA of the CDR3 is TGTGCCAGCTCACCATGGTATCAGGAAGGACGCACAGATACGCAGTATTTT. Its translation is CASSPWYQEGRTDTQYF.

The chain recombines TRBV5-6 with TRBJ1-2; weak D call: TRBD1 (6 bases). V was pared by 4 bases and J by 8 bases, with 9 bases between. CDR1 is SGHDT and CDR2 is YYEEEE in the germline V gene. The length of the CDR3 is 11 residues. The CDR3 DNA reads as TGTGCCAGCAGCCAGGGGCCGGGCTACACCTTC. Its translation: CASSQGPGYTF.

This chain connects TRBV11-2 to TRBJ2-7, with a weak D call TRBD2 (5 bases). Germline CDR1 SGHAT, CDR2 FQNNGV. The CDR3 sequence is 14 residues long. Trimming shortened V by 3 bases and J by 3 bases, and 12 bases separated the two germline ends. DNA for the CDR3: TGTGCCAGCAGCTTCCCCGGGATGGTCTACGAGCAGTACTTC. Amino acids: CASSFPGMVYEQYF.

V gene TRBV7-8 combines with J gene TRBJ1-6; a possible D gene is TRBD1 (6 bases). V was cut by 5 bases and J by 10 bases, with 18 bases left in between. Germline lookup yields CDR1 SGHVS and CDR2 FQNEAQ. This CDR3 comprises 15 residues. The CDR3 nucleotides read TGTGCCAGCAGCCCAAGGACAGCTTGGAGCTCACCCCTCCACTTT. It yields the protein CASSPRTAWSSPLHF.

The chain employs TRBV30 and TRBJ2-7; no clear D gene. The CDR3 sequence is 14 residues long. Trimming took off 2 bases at V and 0 bases at J, with 11 bases between the two ends. Germline CDR1 reads GTSNPN; CDR2 reads SVGIG (reference sequence). The CDR3 DNA reads as TGTGCCTGGAGTTTTCCAGGAAGCTCCTACGAGCAGTACTTC. It is translated as CAWSFPGSSYEQYF.

Only a few counts were recorded for this clone. V usage is TRBV14 and J usage is TRBJ2-5, with TRBD1 identical over 7 bases. Germline V CDR1 and CDR2: SGHDN, FVKESK. CDR3 length equals 15 residues. The ends lost 0 bases at V and 5 bases at J; junction bases unmatched: 6. The DNA of the CDR3 is TGTGCCAGCAGCCAAGAGAAACAGGGGAGTGAGACCCAGTACTTC. Protein: CASSQEKQGSETQYF.

The rearrangement joins TRBV6-4 to TRBJ2-3; 7 bases match TRBD1. J lost 6 bases, V lost 2 bases, and 5 bases had no gene match. In germline, CDR1 is MRHNA, CDR2 SNTAGT. The CDR3 runs 14 residues. The CDR3 reads CASSDGQGEDTQYF. Here the CDR3 DNA reads TGTGCCAGCAGTGACGGGCAGGGGGAGGATACGCAGTATTTT.

This chain uses TRBV27 with TRBJ2-5; possibly TRBD2 for D (7 bases). Germline V lookup: CDR1 MNHEY, CDR2 SMNVEV (reference sequence). This CDR3 has 14 amino acids. With 1 base removed from V and 5 bases from J, the gap between germline ends came to 11 bases. The CDR3 loop reads CASSLWGGRETQYF. The CDR3, as DNA: TGTGCCAGCAGTTTATGGGGGGGCCGGGAGACCCAGTACTTC.

The chain recombines TRBV2 with TRBJ1-5; a possible D gene is TRBD1 (5 bases). Germline assignment: CDR1 SNHLY and CDR2 FYNNEI. V was clipped by 1 base and J by 6 bases, with 13 bases between them. The CDR3 is 15 residues long. The CDR3 loop reads CASSEVGTTGQPQHF. The DNA for the CDR3 is TGTGCCAGCAGTGAAGTAGGGACGACCGGTCAGCCCCAGCATTTT.

The chain employs TRBV5-6 and TRBJ1-1; D call uncertain. This CDR3 spans 15 amino acids. Looked up from germline, CDR1 is SGHDT and CDR2 is YYEEEE. With 0 bases removed from V and 4 bases from J, the gap between germline ends came to 13 bases. The CDR3 sequence: CASSLERSRATEAFF. The CDR3 DNA follows: TGTGCCAGCAGCTTGGAAAGGTCACGGGCCACTGAAGCTTTCTTT. The full variable domain, in which reference TRBV5-6 and TRBJ1-1 provide the parts outside the CDR3, is DAGVTQSPTHLIKTRGQQVTLRCSPKSGHDTVSWYQQALGQGPQFIFQYYEEEERQRGNFPDRFSGHQFPNYSSELNVNALLLGDSALYLCASSLERSRATEAFFGQGTRLTVV.